Listed below are T cell receptor beta chains from one sample, sequenced in a study of blood T cells in healthy people across ages. Via MiXCR, TCRdb re-called the 5' RACE reads, giving one row per CDR3 protein. The table records 550,000 to 650,000 distinct CDR3 sequences, around a quarter of them present only once. This sample also appeared in a second study, on T cells of mothers and their children.

The sequencing input was blood. The receptors originated from a boy under 10 years old in good health. Each CDR3 is given with its conserved first and last residue. Each record gives: clone size, D gene, V gene, J gene, CDR3 protein, CDR3 DNA. A D gene is named only where the DNA matches it firmly. Size tells how often a clone was seen (once, few, many) or the class of an expanded clone, and some rows leave it out.

.,TRBD2,TRBV3-1,TRBJ2-3,CASSQNGGVSDTQYF,TGTGCCAGCAGCCAAAACGGGGGGGTGTCAGATACGCAGTATTTT
.,TRBD2,TRBV20-1,TRBJ2-1,CSAPGTSGGAYNEQFF,TGCAGTGCTCCTGGGACTAGCGGGGGGGCCTACAATGAGCAGTTCTTC
few,.,TRBV20-1,TRBJ2-7,CSANSYPSYEQYF,TGCAGTGCTAACAGTTACCCCTCCTACGAGCAGTACTTC
.,.,TRBV20-1,TRBJ2-1,CSAKAPNEQFF,TGCAGTGCTAAGGCGCCCAATGAGCAGTTCTTC
many,.,TRBV7-2,TRBJ1-2,CASSLGSGGAGGYTF,TGTGCCAGCAGCTTAGGATCTGGGGGCGCGGGCGGCTACACCTTC
.,.,TRBV15,TRBJ2-7,CATSRGESPGEQYF,TGTGCCACCAGCAGAGGCGAGAGTCCGGGTGAGCAGTACTTC
few,.,TRBV3-1,TRBJ2-1,CASSQDRTNPEVHEQFF,TGTGCCAGCAGCCAAGATAGGACTAACCCGGAGGTTCATGAGCAGTTCTTC
few,TRBD1,TRBV10-3,TRBJ2-1,CAISAPGQGGEQFF,TGTGCCATCAGTGCACCGGGACAGGGAGGTGAGCAGTTCTTC
few,TRBD2,TRBV29-1,TRBJ2-1,CSVDLLAGREQFF,TGCAGCGTTGACCTACTAGCGGGGCGTGAGCAGTTCTTC
few,.,TRBV29-1,TRBJ2-7,CSVESRYEQYF,TGCAGCGTTGAGAGTAGATACGAGCAGTACTTC
few,.,TRBV6-5,TRBJ2-1,CASRDAKSSYNEQFF,TGTGCCAGCAGGGACGCTAAAAGCTCCTACAATGAGCAGTTCTTC
.,.,TRBV4-1,TRBJ2-5,CASSPEGIETQYF,TGCGCCAGCAGCCCCGAGGGAATTGAGACCCAGTACTTC
few,TRBD2,TRBV3-1,TRBJ2-1,CASSQDISGRSDEQFF,TGTGCCAGCAGCCAAGATATAAGCGGGAGAAGCGATGAGCAGTTCTTC
.,.,TRBV15,TRBJ1-1,CATTRTDHSAGAFF,TGTGCCACCACCAGGACAGATCACTCAGCGGGAGCTTTCTTT
few,.,TRBV4-1,TRBJ1-1,CASRLPGPYTEAFF,TGCGCCAGCAGACTACCGGGACCCTACACTGAAGCTTTCTTT
.,.,TRBV12-3/TRBV12-4,TRBJ2-7,CASSLIHKAHEQYF,TGTGCCAGCAGTTTAATTCATAAGGCCCACGAGCAGTACTTC
.,.,TRBV7-9,TRBJ2-5,CASSLPRQSQETQYF,TGTGCCAGCAGCTTACCCCGACAGAGCCAAGAGACCCAGTACTTC
.,.,TRBV29-1,TRBJ2-2,CSVLSGLNTGELFF,TGCAGCGTTTTATCAGGGTTGAACACCGGGGAGCTGTTTTTT
.,.,TRBV18,TRBJ2-5,CASSPYTEETQYF,TGTGCCAGCTCACCATACACCGAAGAGACCCAGTACTTC
.,.,TRBV20-1,TRBJ2-3,CSASPTFHTDTQYF,TGCAGTGCTTCGCCTACCTTTCATACAGATACGCAGTATTTT
.,TRBD2,TRBV5-1,TRBJ2-5,CASSVDTGGAQYF,TGCGCCAGCAGCGTGGACACCGGGGGGGCCCAGTACTTC
.,.,TRBV19,TRBJ2-3,CASRVGDTQYF,TGTGCCAGTAGGGTTGGAGATACGCAGTATTTT
.,.,TRBV29-1,TRBJ2-5,CSVRGTRETQYF,TGCAGCGTGAGGGGGACAAGGGAGACCCAGTACTTC
.,.,TRBV9,TRBJ1-2,CASSVARTPSGACYGCTF,TGTGCCAGCAGCGTAGCCCGCACACCCTCGGGGGCCTGCTATGGGTGCACCTTC
few,.,TRBV25-1,TRBJ2-1,CASSEYGEQFF,TGTGCCAGCAGTGAATACGGTGAGCAGTTCTTC
few,TRBD2,TRBV5-1,TRBJ2-3,CASSLQTRAGGPGDTQYF,TGCGCCAGCAGCTTGCAAACAAGAGCGGGAGGGCCGGGAGATACGCAGTATTTT
few,.,TRBV7-2,TRBJ2-5,CASSLVGGPRQETQYF,TGTGCCAGCAGCTTAGTCGGTGGACCGCGTCAAGAGACCCAGTACTTC
.,.,TRBV6-5,TRBJ1-5,CASSWTQGSNQPQHF,TGTGCCAGCAGTTGGACCCAGGGGAGCAATCAGCCCCAGCATTTT
few,.,TRBV18,TRBJ2-5,CASSPSDKQETQYF,TGTGCCAGCTCACCCTCGGACAAGCAAGAGACCCAGTACTTC
.,.,TRBV6-2/TRBV6-3,TRBJ2-4,CASSHLRQGTKNIQYF,TGTGCCAGCAGTCATCTCCGCCAAGGGACTAAAAACATTCAGTACTTC
.,.,TRBV3-1,TRBJ1-2,CASSQVNVGGYTF,TGTGCCAGCAGCCAAGTGAATGTCGGCGGCTACACCTTC
few,.,TRBV28,TRBJ1-2,CASRAGPRKGYTF,TGTGCCAGCAGGGCTGGCCCCCGCAAAGGCTACACCTTC
few,.,TRBV20-1,TRBJ2-7,CSARGGGEQYF,TGCAGTGCTAGAGGAGGTGGAGAGCAGTACTTC
.,TRBD2,TRBV7-2,TRBJ2-7,CASSLSSGGSYEQYF,TGTGCCAGCAGCTTAAGTAGCGGGGGTTCCTACGAGCAGTACTTC
few,.,TRBV10-2,TRBJ2-5,CASSEGEGLETQYF,TGCGCCAGCAGTGAAGGAGAGGGGCTGGAGACCCAGTACTTC
many,.,TRBV9,TRBJ1-6,CASSNNSPLHF,TGTGCCAGCAGTAATAATTCACCCCTCCACTTT